The rows below give T cell receptor beta chains drawn from one sample of a study of response to subunit inactivated influenza vaccine. TCRdb reanalysed the RT-PCR reads using MiXCR and keeps one entry per CDR3 protein. The sample has more than 400,000 distinct CDR3 sequences, 10% to 11% seen once. The sample consisted of PBMCs from blood, taken 35 to 45 days after vaccination. The receptor source for this set is a man between 45 and 60 years old who received an inactivated influenza vaccine. CDR3s include the opening cysteine and the closing phenylalanine or tryptophan. A D gene is named only where the DNA matches it firmly. For some rows the clone size is stated as once, few or many, or as a class when expanded; others skip it.

J gene	clone size	V gene	D gene	CDR3 protein
TRBJ2-7	few	TRBV20-1	.	CSARRSLAESEQYF
TRBJ2-5	many	TRBV4-1	TRBD1	CASRDRGGETQYF
TRBJ1-4	.	TRBV6-5	TRBD1	CASRYRGLNEKLFF
TRBJ1-2	few	TRBV9	.	CASSVGLAGAYGYTF
TRBJ2-1	.	TRBV7-8	.	CASSLGAVTAHEQFF
TRBJ2-7	many	TRBV5-1	TRBD1	CASSLVGRTGAYEQYF
TRBJ1-1	.	TRBV6-1	.	CATSSGLGRGTEAFF
TRBJ2-7	many	TRBV28	.	CASSLVYSYEQYF
TRBJ2-1	few	TRBV25-1	.	CASSEESEQFF
TRBJ1-5	.	TRBV10-3	.	CAIAGRNSNQPQHF
TRBJ2-1	.	TRBV7-2	TRBD2	CASLKTSGIYNEQFF
TRBJ2-7	many	TRBV12-3/TRBV12-4	TRBD1	CASRRQGASYEQYF
TRBJ2-2	.	TRBV19	.	CASKEQGDTGELFF
TRBJ1-6	many	TRBV3-1	TRBD1	CASGAGGRNSPLHF
TRBJ2-5	few	TRBV24-1	TRBD1	CATSDKQGGTQYF
TRBJ2-7	few	TRBV7-8	.	CASSLARVLSIRYEQYF
TRBJ2-7	few	TRBV5-1	TRBD1	CASSQSLTGVNEQYF
TRBJ2-3	.	TRBV7-9	TRBD1	CASSLQGQGTDTQYF
TRBJ1-2	.	TRBV15	.	CATSRDGGYGYTF
TRBJ2-7	.	TRBV6-1	TRBD2	CASSPPGGHEQYF
TRBJ1-2	few	TRBV5-1	.	CASSLAVGGTSYTF
TRBJ1-6	many	TRBV5-6	TRBD1	CASSPIDRADSPLHF
TRBJ2-1	few	TRBV5-1	TRBD2	CASSSDLGQGLAGYNEQFF
TRBJ2-7	few	TRBV6-1	.	CASSDSFGGNYEQYF
TRBJ2-7	.	TRBV5-1	.	CASSSQTGPYEQYF
TRBJ2-1	.	TRBV7-2	.	CASSHGPVSSYNEQFF
TRBJ2-5	many	TRBV10-3	.	CAISENREETQYF
TRBJ1-6	.	TRBV5-5	.	CASARSSYNSPLHF
TRBJ2-1	many	TRBV20-1	TRBD2	CSAQTSGGYNEQFF
TRBJ1-1	.	TRBV9	TRBD1	CASGTGGNTEAFF
TRBJ2-2	.	TRBV6-5	.	CASSYNRGGTGELFF
TRBJ2-3	.	TRBV5-1	.	CASSNGKDTQYF
TRBJ2-7	.	TRBV29-1	.	CSVEDRAYEQYF
TRBJ2-1	.	TRBV12-3/TRBV12-4	TRBD2	CASSLLIAGYNEQFF
TRBJ1-2	many	TRBV15	.	CATSRDRGYGYTF
TRBJ2-7	many	TRBV20-1	.	CSARSVGDGSYEQYF
TRBJ2-3	few	TRBV12-3/TRBV12-4	.	CASSPNSVHITDTQYF
TRBJ2-2	.	TRBV20-1	.	CSAKTGPNTGELFF
TRBJ2-7	many	TRBV20-1	.	CSAVGGEYEQYF
TRBJ2-7	.	TRBV19	TRBD1	CASSIRQGAYEQYF
TRBJ2-5	many	TRBV12-3/TRBV12-4	.	CASSFAGQETQYF
TRBJ2-1	.	TRBV6-6	TRBD2	CASRRLAGNEQFF
TRBJ2-1	few	TRBV12-3/TRBV12-4	.	CASSPRDSTYNEQFF
TRBJ2-7	few	TRBV7-2	.	CASSLRSGEQYF
TRBJ2-2	.	TRBV2	.	CASKRESPTGELFF